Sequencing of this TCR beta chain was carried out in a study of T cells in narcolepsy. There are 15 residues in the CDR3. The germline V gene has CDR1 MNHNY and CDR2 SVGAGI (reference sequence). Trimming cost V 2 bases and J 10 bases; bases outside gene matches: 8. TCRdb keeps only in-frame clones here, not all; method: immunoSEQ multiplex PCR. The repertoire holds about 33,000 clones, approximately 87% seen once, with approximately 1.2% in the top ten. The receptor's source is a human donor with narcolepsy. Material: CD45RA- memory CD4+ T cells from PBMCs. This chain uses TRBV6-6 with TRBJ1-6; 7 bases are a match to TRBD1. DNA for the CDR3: TGTGCCAGCAGTTACGCGACGGGACAGCAATCACCCCTCCACTTT. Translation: CASSYATGQQSPLHF.